The subject of this entry is one T cell receptor beta chain. Its antigen is as yet unknown. TCRdb reprocessed the RT-PCR reads via MiXCR and lists one record per CDR3 protein. The sample has roughly 160,000 distinct CDR3 sequences, roughly a tenth seen once. These data originate in a study of response to subunit inactivated influenza vaccine. Broader study findings: Each seasonal flu vaccination may recruit only limited new T cells, authors suggested.

The source material was CD8+ T cells sorted from PBMCs, sampled less than 25 months after vaccination. The sequence was obtained from a man aged 45 to 75 who received an inactivated influenza vaccine.

Here the CDR3 reads CATSDLARDGTGELFF. CDR3 sequence (DNA): TGTGCCACCAGTGATTTAGCCCGGGACGGCACCGGGGAGCTGTTTTTT. The chain combines TRBV24-1 with TRBJ2-2; perhaps D is TRBD1 or TRBD2 (5 bases each). Germline V gene sequence: CDR1 KGHDR, CDR2 SFDVKD. The V end was cut by 1 base, the J end by 4 bases, with 12 bases between. This CDR3 has 16 amino acids.